This T cell receptor (beta chain) was observed in a study of cytomegalovirus exposure and HLA in healthy donors (dated by TCRdb to 2015 to 2018). Concerning the study at large: According to a later analysis, one platform produced both the 100 to 150 validation repertoires and the approximately 600 repertoires of the first cohort. The study was designed to test whether signatures of past pathogen exposure could be identified by cataloging public T cell receptors. A separate validation cohort of more than 100 different subjects was used in addition to the roughly 620-subject first cohort. High-throughput TCR immunosequencing, statistical association of individual TCRs with disease status, and machine learning were combined to predict cytomegalovirus infection status.

Comment on this clone: Its antigen remains unidentified. No much larger clone is present one base from it, and per-base qualities are unavailable.

Donors formed part of the validation cohort, which comprised 120 subjects and was distinct from the first cohort of 550 to 850 subjects. For CDR1 and CDR2, the germline V gene (reference sequence) lists LNHDA and SQIVND. V ends up 3 bases short and J 6 bases short, with an unmatched junction base count of 10. CDR3 length: 16 amino acids, cysteine to phenylalanine. Just CDR3 DNA is preserved here, 48 bases in frame from base 1. Overall study outcomes, separate from this receptor: The classifier was reported to diagnose cytomegalovirus status with high specificity and sensitivity in both the original cohort and the validation cohort. A later analysis lacked HLA typing for the validation cohort, so it scored co-occurrence in that cohort across all 120 or so repertoires. According to the authors, the approach could potentially be generalized to other disease states and immunological phenotypes. A later analysis found that TCRs clustered in the first cohort also tended to co-occur in the 95 to 150 validation repertoires, with more than 90% of cluster scores above 0. Most TCR sequences were observed very rarely across donors, whereas some public TCRs were present in many individuals. A few of the identified cytomegalovirus-associated TCR beta chains were confirmed in vitro to be specific for cytomegalovirus antigens. The study gave a list of some 150 TCR beta chains associated with cytomegalovirus.

Library method: the immunoSEQ multiplex PCR assay. As for the original processing: To diagnose cytomegalovirus status from the catalog of TCR beta chain sequences, a statistical classification framework was built. TCRdb took over this immuneACCESS table, retaining in-frame rearrangements with V and J assigned. Such tables are incomplete; in checked studies, under half of the missing clones stem from an unresolved V gene, and the remainder is unexplained. V and J calls and clone size follow that table, whereas D and trimming were derived from the DNA. Recorded for this sample are 65,000 to 90,000 clones; 95% of them occurred a single time. Approximately 3.5% of the sample lies in the top ten.

The rearranged chain carries TRBV19 and TRBJ1-4, and 7 junctional nucleotides match TRBD1. Source material: PBMCs. The clonotype comes from a man between 18 and 29 years old in good health and CMV-seronegative. The DNA sequence is as follows: TGTGCCAGTAGTATCTTCGGACAGGACGGGGATGAAAAACTGTTTTTT. Its amino acids are CASSIFGQDGDEKLFF.